This T cell receptor (beta chain) was sequenced in a study of Graves' ophthalmopathy and Graves' hyperthyroidism. Amplifying from RNA transcripts, the study obtained TCR beta CDR3 regions. HTBI primers served in a first-round RT-PCR, which a second-round multiplex PCR followed. MiXCR, run by TCRdb on the multiplex PCR reads, gives a single entry per CDR3 protein. The sample consists of 300,000 to 450,000 distinct CDR3 sequences, about a sixth of them appearing once. This clonotype came up once. The sequence derives from an adult woman with stable Graves' hyperthyroidism. The material sequenced was peripheral blood.

CDR3 amino acids: CASSDGGTASYEQYF. The CDR3 nucleotides are TGTGCCAGCAGTGATGGTGGGACGGCCTCCTACGAGCAGTACTTC. J is TRBJ2-7 and V is TRBV2; tentatively, D is TRBD1 or TRBD2 (5 bases each). Germline loops: CDR1 SNHLY, CDR2 FYNNEI. The CDR3 is made up of 15 amino acids. The germline V and J ends were trimmed by 3 bases and 0 bases, with 12 bases remaining between them.